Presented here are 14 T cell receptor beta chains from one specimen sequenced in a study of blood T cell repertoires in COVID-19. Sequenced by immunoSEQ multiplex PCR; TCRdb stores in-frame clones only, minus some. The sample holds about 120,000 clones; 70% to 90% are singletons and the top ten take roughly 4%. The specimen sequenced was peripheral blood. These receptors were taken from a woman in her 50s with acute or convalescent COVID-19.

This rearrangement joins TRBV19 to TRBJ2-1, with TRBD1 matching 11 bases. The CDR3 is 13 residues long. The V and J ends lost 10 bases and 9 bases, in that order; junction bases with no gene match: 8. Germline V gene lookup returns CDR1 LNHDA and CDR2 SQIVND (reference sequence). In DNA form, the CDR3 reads TGTGCCACCCGGGACAGGGGGTTTCTTGAGCAGTTCTTC. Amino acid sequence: CATRDRGFLEQFF. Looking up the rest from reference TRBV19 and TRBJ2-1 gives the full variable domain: DGGITQSPKYLFRKEGQNVTLSCEQNLNHDAMYWYRQDPGQGLRLIYYSQIVNDFQKGDIAEGYSVSREKKESFPLTVTSAQKNPTAFYLCATRDRGFLEQFFGPGTRLTVL.

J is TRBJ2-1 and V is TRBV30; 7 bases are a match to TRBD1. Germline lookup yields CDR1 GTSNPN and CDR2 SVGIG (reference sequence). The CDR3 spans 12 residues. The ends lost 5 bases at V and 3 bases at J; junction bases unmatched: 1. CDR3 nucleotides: TGTGCCTGGGGACAGGACTACAATGAGCAGTTCTTC. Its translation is CAWGQDYNEQFF.

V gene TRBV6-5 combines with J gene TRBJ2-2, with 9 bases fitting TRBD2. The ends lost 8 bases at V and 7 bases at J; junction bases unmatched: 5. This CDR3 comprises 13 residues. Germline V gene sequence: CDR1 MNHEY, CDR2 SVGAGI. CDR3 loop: CASFPSGIGELFF. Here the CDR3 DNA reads TGTGCCAGCTTCCCTAGCGGGATCGGGGAGCTGTTTTTT.

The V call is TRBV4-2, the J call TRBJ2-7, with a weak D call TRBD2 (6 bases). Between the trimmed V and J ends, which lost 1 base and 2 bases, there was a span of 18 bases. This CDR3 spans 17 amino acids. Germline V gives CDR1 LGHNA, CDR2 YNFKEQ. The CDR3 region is CASSQVAGTGVTYEQYF. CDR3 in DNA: TGTGCCAGCAGCCAAGTAGCCGGGACTGGGGTAACCTACGAGCAGTACTTC.

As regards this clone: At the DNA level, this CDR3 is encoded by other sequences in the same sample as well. The CDR3 here is CASSSGGLNTEAFF. CDR3 DNA sequence: TGTGCCAGCAGTTCAGGGGGCTTGAACACTGAAGCTTTCTTT. The chain links TRBV2 to TRBJ1-1, with 8 bases fitting TRBD1. The CDR3 runs to 14 residues. In germline, CDR1 is SNHLY, CDR2 FYNNEI. V was clipped by 5 bases and J by 0 bases; unmatched bases: 2.

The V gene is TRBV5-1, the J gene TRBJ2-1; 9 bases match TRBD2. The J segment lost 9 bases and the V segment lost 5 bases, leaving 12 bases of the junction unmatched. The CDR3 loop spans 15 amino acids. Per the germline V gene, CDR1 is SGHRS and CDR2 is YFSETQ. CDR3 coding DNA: TGCGCCAGCAGTCAGGGACTAGCTGGTATGGGTGAGCAGTTCTTC. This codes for CASSQGLAGMGEQFF.

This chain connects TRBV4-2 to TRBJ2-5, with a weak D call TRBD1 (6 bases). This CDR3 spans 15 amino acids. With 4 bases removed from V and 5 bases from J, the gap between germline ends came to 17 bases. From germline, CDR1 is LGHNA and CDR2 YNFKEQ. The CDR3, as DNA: TGTGCCAGCAGCCGCCCAGGGGCTAGCAGCGAGACCCAGTACTTC. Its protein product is CASSRPGASSETQYF.

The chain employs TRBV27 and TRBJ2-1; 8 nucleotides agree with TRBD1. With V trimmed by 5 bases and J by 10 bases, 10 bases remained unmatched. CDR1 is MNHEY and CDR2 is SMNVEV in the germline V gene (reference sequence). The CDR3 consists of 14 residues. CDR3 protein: CASSRDRYNLEQFF. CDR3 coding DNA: TGTGCCAGCAGTCGGGACAGGTACAATTTGGAGCAGTTCTTC.

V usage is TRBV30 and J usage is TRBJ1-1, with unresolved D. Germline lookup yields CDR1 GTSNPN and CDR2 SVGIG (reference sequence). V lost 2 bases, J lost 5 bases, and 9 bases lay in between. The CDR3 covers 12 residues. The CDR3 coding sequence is TGTGCCTGGAGTCCAGACGGGACTGAAGCTTTCTTT. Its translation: CAWSPDGTEAFF.

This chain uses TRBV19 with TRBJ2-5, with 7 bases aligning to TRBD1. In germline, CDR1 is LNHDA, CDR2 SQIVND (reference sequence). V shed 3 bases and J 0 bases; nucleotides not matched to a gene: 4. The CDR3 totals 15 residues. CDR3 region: CASSIGQGDQETQYF. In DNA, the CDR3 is TGTGCCAGTAGTATCGGGCAGGGGGACCAAGAGACCCAGTACTTC.

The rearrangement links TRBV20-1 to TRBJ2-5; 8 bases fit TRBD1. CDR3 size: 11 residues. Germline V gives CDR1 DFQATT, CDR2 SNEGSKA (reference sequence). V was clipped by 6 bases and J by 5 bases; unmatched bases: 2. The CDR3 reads CSARQGETQYF. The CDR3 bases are TGCAGTGCCAGACAGGGGGAGACCCAGTACTTC.

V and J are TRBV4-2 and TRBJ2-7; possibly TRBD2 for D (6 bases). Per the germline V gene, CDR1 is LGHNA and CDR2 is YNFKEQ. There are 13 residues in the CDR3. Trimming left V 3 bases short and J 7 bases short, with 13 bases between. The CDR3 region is CASSQVAEGEQYF. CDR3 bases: TGTGCCAGCAGCCAGGTAGCGGAGGGGGAGCAGTACTTC.

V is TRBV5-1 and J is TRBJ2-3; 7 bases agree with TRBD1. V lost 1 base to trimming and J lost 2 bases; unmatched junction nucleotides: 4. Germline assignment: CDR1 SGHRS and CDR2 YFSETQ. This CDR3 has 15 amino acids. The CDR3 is CASSLMDRYTDTQYF. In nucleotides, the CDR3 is TGCGCCAGCAGCTTGATGGACAGGTACACAGATACGCAGTATTTT.

The CDR3 loop is CASSLVRGKKLYGYTF. In DNA, the CDR3 is TGTGCCAGCAGCTTAGTTAGGGGGAAGAAGCTCTATGGCTACACCTTC. The chain is built from TRBV7-2 and TRBJ1-2, with a tentative D call TRBD1 (6 bases). V lost 1 base and J 4 bases, leaving 16 bases between the germline ends. The V gene's germline CDR1 is SGHTA and CDR2 FQGNSA. CDR3 length: 16 residues. Complete variable domain (other parts from reference TRBV7-2 and TRBJ1-2): GAGVSQSPSNKVTEKGKDVELRCDPISGHTALYWYRQSLGQGLEFLIYFQGNSAPDKSGLPSDRFSAERTGGSVSTLTIQRTQQEDSAVYLCASSLVRGKKLYGYTFGSGTRLTVV.